This TCR beta chain was sequenced for a study of shared clonotypes between healthy human individuals (TCRdb year 2020). With regard to the full study: A couple of women and three men aged 18 to 49 years were included in the cohort. Blood TCR repertoires of five healthy adults were deeply sequenced to estimate repertoire size and the extent of clonotype sharing between individuals. For each donor, CD4 naive and CD4 memory were each given three plates, CD8 naive was given two plates, and CD8 memory was given one plate. Libraries were prepared and TCR repertoires were sequenced by different laboratories using diverse techniques, in order to increase sequencing depth and limit assay-specific biases. Between about 0.85 and 8.9 billion PBMCs per donor were obtained by leukapheresis.

TCR CDR3 regions were amplified from genomic DNA by multiplex PCR using the deep immunoSEQ assay. Genomic DNA extracted from each cell subset was distributed evenly over all wells of several immunoSEQ 96-well plates, and each plate served as one replicate. For sorted subsets, roughly 200 ng of genomic DNA, equivalent to 30,000 or so T cell genomes, went into each replicate PCR. Purified libraries were measured with a Qubit 3.0 fluorometer, size-checked on a Bioanalyzer 2100, and measured again with the KAPA Library Quantification kit. Every immunoSEQ 96-well plate was sequenced on a dedicated single-read 150-cycle Illumina NextSeq 550 flow cell. The paper's data handling went like this. Because the immunoSEQ output held only junctional sequences and lacked quality scores, the filtering could not match the filtering applied to full-length reads. To assign V/J genes and CDR3, sequences were annotated against IMGT germline references using PyIR, a Python wrapper for IgBLAST v1.9. Reads with weak V/J assignments (E-value above 1e-6), missing CDR3, stop codons, out-of-frame junctions, or ambiguous translated residues were removed. A V3J clonotype was defined by an identical inferred V gene, J gene, and CDR3 amino acid sequence. Percentage overlap between repertoires was calculated by dividing the number of shared unique clonotypes by the size of the smaller repertoire. Repertoire richness was assessed with RTK rarefaction, the Chao1 estimator, and Recon v2.1 estimates of unobserved clonotypes. Generation probabilities for all TCRbeta clonotypes obtained by the gDNA method from several donors were computed using OLGA. TCRdb took over this immuneACCESS table, retaining in-frame rearrangements with V and J assigned. Such tables are incomplete; in checked studies, under half of the missing clones stem from an unresolved V gene, and the remainder is unexplained. V, J and clone size are taken as reported in that table, and D and trimming were inferred from the DNA itself. This sample is represented by millions of clones; roughly nine tenths of them were singletons. The top ten clonotypes cover about 0.13% of the sample.

Turning to this clone: The clone's antigen remains unknown. Base qualities were left out, and no much larger clone turns up one base away.

Donors were healthy HIV-negative adults with no recently reported acute infections or vaccinations. All donors were Caucasian adults living in Nashville, Tennessee, USA. CD4+ T cells were enriched by magnetic negative selection; naive cells were then positively selected on CD45RA, and the negative fraction formed the memory subset. After blood collection by leukapheresis, PBMCs were isolated using Ficoll-Histopaque density gradient centrifugation and then cryopreserved in the vapor phase of liquid nitrogen. Purity and quantity of every magnetically sorted T cell population were checked by analytical flow cytometry. From each sorted fraction, genomic DNA was isolated and quantified by UV absorbance on a Nanodrop 2000c. What the authors observed across the whole study: The small number of donors limited the genetic and exposure-history diversity represented. Even with the large sequencing depth, rarefaction of the sorted-subset datasets indicated that sequencing was incomplete. Compared with non-shared clonotypes, clonotypes shared by all four sorted-subset donors had higher generation probabilities. About 5% of naive CD4, 3% to 4% of naive CD8, 2.3% of memory CD4, and more than 0.35% of memory CD8 clonotypes were shared across a few donors. Only blood was sampled, and tissue TCR repertoires likely differ from those in blood. Naive subsets generally had larger estimated clonotype richness than memory subsets did. Pairwise subsampling indicated that sequencing depth was expected to affect the degree of clonotype sharing among donors.

At the junction V is shortened by 4 bases and J by 9 bases; bases outside the gene matches: 12. According to the germline V gene, CDR1 reads MNHNS and CDR2 reads SASEGT. The CDR3 measures 15 amino acids from cysteine to phenylalanine. The retained sequence is limited to the CDR3, 45 bases, with the frame set at the first base. This sequence originates from a man younger than 35 in good health. The chain joins TRBV6-1 to TRBJ2-5, with 9 junctional bases fitting TRBD1. The sequencing input was naive CD4+ T cells sorted from blood. Sample cell subset or site, as interpreted from the label and publication: CD45RA+ positively selected. The DNA sequence reads TGTGCCAGCAGTGCGGGACAGGGCGAAAGGGAATCCCAGTACTTC. It translates as CASSAGQGERESQYF.